These T cell receptor beta chains were read from a single sample in a study of cytomegalovirus exposure and HLA in healthy donors. Here immunoSEQ multiplex PCR was the method, and the copy in TCRdb shows in-frame clones only, minus some. Among fewer than 250,000 clones listed, around 82% were seen once. Sequences were obtained from PBMCs. The receptors were gathered from a woman under 40 in good health and CMV-seropositive. Both conserved end residues are part of each CDR3. Each record gives: CDR3 protein, CDR3 DNA, J gene, V gene, D gene, clone size. D genes are given only for firm matches. Expanded clones are given a class, and other clones once, few, many or no size at all.

CDR3aa: CASSLGQGGVRQYF
CDR3nt: TGTGCCAGCAGCTTGGGGCAGGGAGGGGTAAGGCAGTACTTC
j_gene: TRBJ2-7
v_gene: TRBV5-6
d_gene: TRBD2
abundance: few

CDR3aa: CASSPGQGEGVTEAFF
CDR3nt: TGTGCCAGCTCACCAGGGCAGGGGGAAGGAGTCACTGAAGCTTTCTTT
j_gene: TRBJ1-1
v_gene: TRBV18
d_gene: TRBD1
abundance: .

CDR3aa: CSVRDAGVTVRGYTF
CDR3nt: TGCAGCGTTCGGGATGCAGGGGTTACGGTGAGAGGCTACACCTTC
j_gene: TRBJ1-2
v_gene: TRBV29-1
d_gene: .
abundance: once

CDR3aa: CASSYSPDRKLFF
CDR3nt: TGTGCCAGCAGTTACTCTCCTGACAGAAAACTGTTTTTT
j_gene: TRBJ1-4
v_gene: TRBV6-5
d_gene: .
abundance: .

CDR3aa: CASSVAGDTEAFF
CDR3nt: TGTGCCAGCAGCGTAGCAGGGGACACTGAAGCTTTCTTT
j_gene: TRBJ1-1
v_gene: TRBV9
d_gene: .
abundance: .

CDR3aa: CASSVKETQYF
CDR3nt: TGTGCCAGCTCAGTTAAAGAGACCCAGTACTTC
j_gene: TRBJ2-5
v_gene: TRBV18
d_gene: .
abundance: few

CDR3aa: CASSILDRDYGYTF
CDR3nt: TGTGCCAGTAGTATCCTGGACAGGGACTATGGCTACACCTTC
j_gene: TRBJ1-2
v_gene: TRBV19
d_gene: TRBD1
abundance: .

CDR3aa: CASSLVGGVPTDTQYF
CDR3nt: TGCGCCAGCAGCTTGGTCGGGGGGGTCCCCACAGATACGCAGTATTTT
j_gene: TRBJ2-3
v_gene: TRBV5-1
d_gene: TRBD2
abundance: .

CDR3aa: CASSLGGVSYEQYF
CDR3nt: TGCGCCAGCAGTTTGGGGGGAGTATCCTACGAGCAGTACTTC
j_gene: TRBJ2-7
v_gene: TRBV5-1
d_gene: .
abundance: .

CDR3aa: CASTKTATNYGYTF
CDR3nt: TGTGCCAGCACCAAGACAGCTACTAACTATGGCTACACCTTC
j_gene: TRBJ1-2
v_gene: TRBV2
d_gene: .
abundance: .

CDR3aa: CASSYSTGGNTIYF
CDR3nt: TGTGCCAGCAGTTACTCTACGGGAGGAAACACCATATATTTT
j_gene: TRBJ1-3
v_gene: TRBV6-6
d_gene: .
abundance: .

CDR3aa: CASSDGMGGPGNEQFF
CDR3nt: TGTGCCAGCAGTGATGGGATGGGAGGGCCTGGGAATGAGCAGTTCTTC
j_gene: TRBJ2-1
v_gene: TRBV6-4
d_gene: TRBD2
abundance: .

CDR3aa: CASSVASLNRESPNTEAFF
CDR3nt: TGTGCCAGCAGCGTAGCGTCCCTGAACAGGGAGTCCCCGAACACTGAAGCTTTCTTT
j_gene: TRBJ1-1
v_gene: TRBV9
d_gene: .
abundance: once

CDR3aa: CASSLGLTGGADGYTF
CDR3nt: TGTGCCAGCAGCTTGGGACTCACAGGGGGCGCGGATGGCTACACCTTC
j_gene: TRBJ1-2
v_gene: TRBV5-4
d_gene: TRBD1
abundance: .

CDR3aa: CASSDGGDEQYF
CDR3nt: TGCGCCAGCAGCGACGGAGGGGACGAGCAGTACTTC
j_gene: TRBJ2-7
v_gene: TRBV5-1
d_gene: .
abundance: .

CDR3aa: CASSTDRVGEQYF
CDR3nt: TGTGCCAGCAGCACGGACAGGGTAGGCGAGCAGTACTTC
j_gene: TRBJ2-7
v_gene: TRBV7-3
d_gene: TRBD1
abundance: .

CDR3aa: CAISRWTGGRMNTEAFF
CDR3nt: TGTGCCATCAGTCGATGGACAGGGGGACGCATGAACACTGAAGCTTTCTTT
j_gene: TRBJ1-1
v_gene: TRBV10-3
d_gene: TRBD1
abundance: .

CDR3aa: CASSRTGLRYNEQFF
CDR3nt: TGTGCCAGCAGTCGAACAGGGCTCCGCTACAATGAGCAGTTCTTC
j_gene: TRBJ2-1
v_gene: TRBV7-2
d_gene: .
abundance: .

CDR3aa: CASSWEPGLAGAHRHF
CDR3nt: TGCGCCAGCAGCTGGGAGCCGGGACTAGCGGGGGCCCACCGGCACTTC
j_gene: TRBJ2-7
v_gene: TRBV5-1
d_gene: TRBD2
abundance: .

CDR3aa: CASSYSRDSGGNTIYF
CDR3nt: TGTGCCAGCAGCTACTCCCGGGACAGTGGTGGAAACACCATATATTTT
j_gene: TRBJ1-3
v_gene: TRBV11-3
d_gene: TRBD1
abundance: .

CDR3aa: CASSVGGLAGVNEQFF
CDR3nt: TGTGCCAGCAGCGTAGGGGGACTAGCGGGAGTTAATGAGCAGTTCTTC
j_gene: TRBJ2-1
v_gene: TRBV9
d_gene: TRBD2
abundance: once

CDR3aa: CASSLSGGRGQPQHF
CDR3nt: TGTGCCAGCAGTTTATCGGGGGGCCGGGGTCAGCCCCAGCATTTT
j_gene: TRBJ1-5
v_gene: TRBV28
d_gene: .
abundance: .

CDR3aa: CASKKGSYNEQFF
CDR3nt: TGTGCCAGCAAAAAGGGGTCCTACAATGAGCAGTTCTTC
j_gene: TRBJ2-1
v_gene: TRBV6-5
d_gene: .
abundance: .

CDR3aa: CASSLGGQPLTDTQYF
CDR3nt: TGTGCCAGCAGCTTGGGGGGACAGCCACTCACAGATACGCAGTATTTT
j_gene: TRBJ2-3
v_gene: TRBV5-5
d_gene: TRBD1
abundance: .